This paragraph covers one T cell receptor beta chain sequence. The data are from a study of neoadjuvant anti-PD-1 for oral cavity cancer. Repertoires were generated with immunoSEQ multiplex PCR, while TCRdb's copy carries only in-frame clones and drops some. There are approximately 74,000 clones in the sample; 84% occur only once, and around 3.1% lies in the top ten. Germline values: CDR1 MNHEY, CDR2 SMNVEV (reference sequence). This CDR3 spans 17 amino acids. V lost 4 bases, J lost 7 bases, and 15 bases stayed unmatched. This chain joins TRBV27 and TRBJ2-2; TRBD2 aligns across 7 bases. Material: PBMCs, obtained before nivolumab (anti-PD-1) treatment. The receptor comes from a person aged 40 to 85 with oral cavity squamous cell carcinoma. Here the CDR3 DNA reads TGTGCCAGCAGTTCGGTATACCCCGGGACTACCTTCGGGGAGCTGTTTTTT. Amino acid sequence: CASSSVYPGTTFGELFF.